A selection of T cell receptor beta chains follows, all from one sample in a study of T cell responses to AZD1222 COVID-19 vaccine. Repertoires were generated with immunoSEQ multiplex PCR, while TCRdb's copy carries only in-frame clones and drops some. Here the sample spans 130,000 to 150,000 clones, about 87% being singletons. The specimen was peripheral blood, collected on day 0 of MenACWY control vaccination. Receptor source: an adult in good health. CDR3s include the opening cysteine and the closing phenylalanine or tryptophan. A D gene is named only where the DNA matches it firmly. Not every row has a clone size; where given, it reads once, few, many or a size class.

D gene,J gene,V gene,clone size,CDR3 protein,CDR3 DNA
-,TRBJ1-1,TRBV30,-,CAWSEWGPGNTEAFF,TGTGCCTGGAGTGAATGGGGGCCGGGGAACACTGAAGCTTTCTTT
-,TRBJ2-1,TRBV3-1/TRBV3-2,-,CASSQDPLIYNEQFF,TGTGCCAGCAGCCAAGATCCACTGATCTACAATGAGCAGTTCTTC
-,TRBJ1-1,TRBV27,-,CASSLGQNTEAFF,TGTGCCAGCAGTTTGGGACAGAACACTGAAGCTTTCTTT
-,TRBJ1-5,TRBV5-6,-,CASSLGGSSNQPQHF,TGTGCCAGCAGCTTGGGTGGCAGTAGCAATCAGCCCCAGCATTTT
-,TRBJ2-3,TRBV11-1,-,CASSSLTTSTDTQYF,TGTGCCAGCAGCTCTCTGACTACTAGCACAGATACGCAGTATTTT
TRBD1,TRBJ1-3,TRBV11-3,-,CASSFGQANTIYF,TGTGCCAGCAGCTTCGGACAGGCAAACACCATATATTTT
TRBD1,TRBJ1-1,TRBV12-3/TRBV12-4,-,CASSRGGDTEAFF,TGTGCCAGCAGTCGAGGGGGCGACACTGAAGCTTTCTTT
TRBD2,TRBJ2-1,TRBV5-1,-,CASSFIAGVNNEQFF,TGCGCCAGCAGCTTCATAGCGGGAGTCAACAATGAGCAGTTCTTC
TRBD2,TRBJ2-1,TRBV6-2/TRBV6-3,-,CASSYSFTLAGVDEQFF,TGTGCCAGCAGTTACTCGTTTACGCTAGCGGGAGTCGATGAGCAGTTCTTC
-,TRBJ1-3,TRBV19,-,CASSSQGGTGNTIYF,TGTGCCAGTAGTTCCCAAGGGGGAACTGGAAACACCATATATTTT
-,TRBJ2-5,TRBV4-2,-,CASSRDAHRDTQETQYF,TGTGCCAGCAGCCGAGATGCCCACCGGGACACCCAAGAGACCCAGTACTTC
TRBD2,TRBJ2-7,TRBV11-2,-,CASSLDLAAFYEQYF,TGTGCCAGCAGCTTAGACCTAGCGGCCTTTTACGAGCAGTACTTC
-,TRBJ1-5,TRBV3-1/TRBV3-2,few,CASSQEYRVKPQHF,TGTGCCAGCAGCCAAGAATACCGAGTGAAGCCCCAGCATTTT
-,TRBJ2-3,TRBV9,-,CASSLSEGSSTDTQYF,TGTGCCAGCAGCCTATCCGAGGGATCTAGCACAGATACGCAGTATTTT
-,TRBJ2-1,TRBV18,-,CASSPQDKSYNEQFF,TGTGCCAGCTCACCACAGGACAAGTCCTACAATGAGCAGTTCTTC
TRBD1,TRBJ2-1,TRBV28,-,CASSLHRGQQFF,TGTGCCAGCAGTCTTCACAGGGGCCAGCAGTTCTTC
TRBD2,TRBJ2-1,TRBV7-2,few,CASSVRLAVGEQFF,TGTGCCAGCAGCGTCCGACTAGCGGTTGGTGAGCAGTTCTTC
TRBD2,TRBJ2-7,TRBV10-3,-,CATQGLAGAGPHEQYF,TGTGCCACACAAGGACTAGCGGGGGCGGGGCCTCACGAGCAGTACTTC
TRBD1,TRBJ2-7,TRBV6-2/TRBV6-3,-,CASSPDRGRQYF,TGTGCCAGCAGTCCAGACAGGGGGCGCCAGTACTTC
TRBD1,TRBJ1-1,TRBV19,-,CASSIRLTGVDGTEAFF,TGTGCCAGTAGTATCCGCCTGACAGGGGTCGATGGCACTGAAGCTTTCTTT
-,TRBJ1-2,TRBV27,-,CASSGLGGYTF,TGTGCCAGCAGTGGGTTGGGAGGCTACACCTTC
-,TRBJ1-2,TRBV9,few,CATHERVYGYTF,TGTGCCACCCACGAGAGGGTCTATGGCTACACCTTC
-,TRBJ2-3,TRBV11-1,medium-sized,CASGMDTYFSTDTQYF,TGTGCCAGCGGCATGGACACCTACTTTAGCACAGATACGCAGTATTTT
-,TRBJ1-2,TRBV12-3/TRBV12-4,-,CASSLDVGDGYTF,TGTGCCAGCAGTTTAGATGTTGGGGATGGCTACACCTTC
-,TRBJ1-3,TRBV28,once,CASYSGNTIYF,TGTGCCAGCTACTCTGGAAACACCATATATTTT
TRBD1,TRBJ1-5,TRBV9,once,CASSVGTGNQPQHF,TGTGCCAGCAGCGTAGGGACAGGTAATCAGCCCCAGCATTTT
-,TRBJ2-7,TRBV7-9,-,CASSSTGSFYEQYF,TGTGCCAGCAGCTCGACAGGATCGTTCTACGAGCAGTACTTC
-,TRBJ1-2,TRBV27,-,CASSLYPGPRGYTF,TGTGCCAGCAGTTTATACCCAGGACCAAGGGGCTACACCTTC
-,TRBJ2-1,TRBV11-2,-,CASSQQGSSYNEQFF,TGTGCCAGCAGCCAACAAGGGAGCTCCTACAATGAGCAGTTCTTC
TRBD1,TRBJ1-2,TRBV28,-,CASRIAGGHYGYTF,TGTGCCAGCAGGATCGCAGGGGGCCACTATGGCTACACCTTC
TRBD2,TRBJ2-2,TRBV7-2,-,CASRERGYTGELFF,TGTGCCAGCAGGGAGCGGGGGTACACCGGGGAGCTGTTTTTT
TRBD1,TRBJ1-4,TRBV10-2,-,CASSEPRQGKEKLFF,TGCGCCAGCAGTGAGCCCCGACAGGGGAAAGAAAAACTGTTTTTT
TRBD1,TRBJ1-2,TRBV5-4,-,CASSLRDRANYGYTF,TGTGCCAGCAGCCTGAGGGACAGAGCTAACTATGGCTACACCTTC
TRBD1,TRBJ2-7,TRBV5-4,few,CASRIAGTGGHEQYF,TGTGCCAGCAGAATAGCCGGGACAGGGGGCCACGAGCAGTACTTC
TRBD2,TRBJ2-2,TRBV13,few,CASSPRTSGTGELFF,TGTGCCAGCAGCCCCCGGACTAGCGGTACCGGGGAGCTGTTTTTT
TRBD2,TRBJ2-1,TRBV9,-,CASSVGQRDGNEQFF,TGTGCCAGCAGCGTTGGCCAGCGGGACGGGAATGAGCAGTTCTTC
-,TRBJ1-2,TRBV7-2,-,CASSLGTAYGYTF,TGTGCCAGCAGCCTAGGGACGGCCTATGGCTACACCTTC
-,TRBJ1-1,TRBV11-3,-,CASTSYDRMNTEAFF,TGTGCCAGCACAAGTTACGACAGGATGAACACTGAAGCTTTCTTT
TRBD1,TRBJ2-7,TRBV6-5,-,CASSFGTGDFYEQYF,TGTGCCAGCAGCTTCGGCACAGGGGATTTCTACGAGCAGTACTTC
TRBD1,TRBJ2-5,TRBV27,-,CATLSPGQGKETQYF,TGTGCCACCCTGTCACCGGGACAGGGAAAAGAGACCCAGTACTTC